The next 8 T cell receptor beta chains were all read from a single sample in a study of blood T cells in healthy people across ages. Primers used in a second PCR of about 7 to 11 cycles were a sample-barcoded 5' primer and a J-beta primer mix. One entry per CDR3 protein results from TCRdb running MiXCR on the 5' RACE reads. The profile covers about 970,000 distinct CDR3 sequences, with 45% to 60% appearing a single time and 20% to 25% taken by the ten largest. Sequenced sample: blood. These receptor sequences come from a woman aged 60 to 75 in good health.

A note on this clonotype: A much larger clone lies a single base off, so this may be a read error. CDR3 amino acids: CASSRSPGQGMVYEQYF. In DNA, the CDR3 is TGCGCCAGCAGCCGATCACCGGGACAGGGAATGGTCTACGAGCAGTACTTC. The chain links TRBV4-1 to TRBJ2-7, with 9 bases fitting TRBD1. This CDR3 contains 17 residues. CDR1 and CDR2 (germline): MGHRA, YSYEKL. V shed 4 bases, J shed 3 bases, and the junction held 13 bases outside the gene matches.

The genes are TRBV6-1 and TRBJ1-1; perhaps TRBD1 as D (6 bases). Germline values: CDR1 MNHNS, CDR2 SASEGT. This CDR3 has 15 amino acids. The V and J ends lost 2 bases and 2 bases respectively, with 12 bases between them. CDR3 protein: CASSEPGHHNTEAFF. The CDR3 DNA reads as TGTGCCAGCAGTGAACCGGGACACCATAACACTGAAGCTTTCTTT.

A few counts support this clonotype. This sequence joins TRBV7-3 and TRBJ2-1; weak D call: TRBD2 (5 bases). Trimming removed 5 bases from V and 7 bases from J, with 18 bases in between. The CDR3 covers 15 residues. Germline V gives CDR1 SGHTA, CDR2 FQGTGA. The CDR3 nucleotides are TGTGCCAGCAGCCGCGAGAGGGTGGGGTGGAATGAGCAGTTCTTC. This codes for CASSRERVGWNEQFF.

This clonotype was counted once. The chain employs TRBV28 and TRBJ2-4, with 8 positions matching TRBD1. CDR1 MDHEN and CDR2 SYDVKM come from the germline V gene. J gave up 11 bases and V 5 bases, and 8 bases lay outside the gene matches. The CDR3 has 13 residues. CDR3 DNA sequence: TGTGCCAGCAGTAGCACTGGGACAGGCTTTCAGTACTTC. Translation gives CASSSTGTGFQYF.

This clonotype was found once. A read error is likely, as this CDR3 ends without the conserved phenylalanine or tryptophan. The chain combines TRBV20-1 with TRBJ2-4; D may be TRBD2 (6 bases). Germline assignment: CDR1 DFQATT and CDR2 SNEGSKA (reference sequence). The CDR3 spans 17 residues. Trimming left V 5 bases short and J 0 bases short, with 20 bases between. CDR3 sequence reads: CSAPAGHPGVAKNIQYY. The DNA of the CDR3 is TGCAGTGCTCCAGCAGGACACCCGGGAGTAGCCAAAAACATTCAGTACTAC.

The J gene is TRBJ1-4, the V gene TRBV4-1, with 7 bases matching TRBD1. Germline V gene lookup returns CDR1 MGHRA and CDR2 YSYEKL. V gave up 4 bases and J gave up 8 bases; unmatched junction bases: 22. The CDR3 sequence is 19 residues long. The CDR3 nucleotides are TGCGCCAGCAGCCGACTCCCCAGGCCCCTCACAGGGGTTTGGGAAAAACTGTTTTTT. Its translation: CASSRLPRPLTGVWEKLFF.

This chain joins TRBV20-1 and TRBJ2-3; D is perhaps TRBD2 (5 bases). The CDR3 spans 15 residues. Trimming took 4 bases from V and 4 from J, leaving 18 bases between them. Germline values: CDR1 DFQATT, CDR2 SNEGSKA (reference sequence). DNA of the CDR3: TGCAGTGCTATACTTCGAGGGAGTACCTCAGATACGCAGTATTTT. It translates to CSAILRGSTSDTQYF.

This clonotype was detected ten times or more. The chain carries TRBV5-1 and TRBJ2-1; D is undetermined. V was pared by 6 bases and J by 5 bases, with 9 bases between. Per germline, CDR1 SGHRS and CDR2 YFSETQ. The CDR3 has 12 amino acids. The CDR3 protein is CASNEANNEQFF. CDR3 sequence (DNA): TGCGCCAGCAACGAAGCGAACAATGAGCAGTTCTTC.